The sequence of this T cell receptor beta chain was determined in a study of blood T cell repertoires in COVID-19. The length of the CDR3 is 16 residues. The ends were cut back, 4 bases at V and 1 base at J, with 17 bases in the middle. The V gene's germline CDR1 is SGHAT and CDR2 FQNNGV. Using immunoSEQ multiplex PCR, the repertoire was profiled, and TCRdb retains in-frame clones only, with some absent. The sample has about 320,000 clones, more than 90% seen once. This chain connects TRBV11-2 to TRBJ2-7, with a tentative D call TRBD2 (6 bases). The TCR sequence derives from a man in his 60s who had recovered from COVID-19. The sample taken for sequencing was PBMCs or T cells enriched from blood (not recorded which). Here the CDR3 reads CASSSASSGPSYEQYF. The DNA of the CDR3 is TGTGCCAGCAGCTCTGCCTCCAGCGGGCCTTCCTACGAGCAGTACTTC.